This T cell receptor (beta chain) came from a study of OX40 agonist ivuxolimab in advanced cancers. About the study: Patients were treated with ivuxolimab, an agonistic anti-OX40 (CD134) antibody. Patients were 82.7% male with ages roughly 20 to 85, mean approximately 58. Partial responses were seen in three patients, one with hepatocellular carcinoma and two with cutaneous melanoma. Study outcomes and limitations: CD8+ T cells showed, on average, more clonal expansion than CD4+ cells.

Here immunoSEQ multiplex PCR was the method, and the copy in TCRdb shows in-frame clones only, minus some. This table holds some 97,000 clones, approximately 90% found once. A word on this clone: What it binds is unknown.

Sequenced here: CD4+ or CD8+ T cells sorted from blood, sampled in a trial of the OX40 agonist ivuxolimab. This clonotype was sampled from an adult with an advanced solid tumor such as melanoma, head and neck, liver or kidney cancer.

CDR3 coding DNA: TGTGCCAGCAGCGTCATTGCCGGGGGTGAGCAGTTCTTC. Protein sequence: CASSVIAGGEQFF. The J gene is TRBJ2-1, the V gene TRBV9; tentatively, D is TRBD2 (6 bases). The ends were cut back, 2 bases at V and 9 bases at J, with 12 bases in the middle. Germline-derived CDR1 and CDR2 are SGDLS and YYNGEE. There are 13 residues in the CDR3.